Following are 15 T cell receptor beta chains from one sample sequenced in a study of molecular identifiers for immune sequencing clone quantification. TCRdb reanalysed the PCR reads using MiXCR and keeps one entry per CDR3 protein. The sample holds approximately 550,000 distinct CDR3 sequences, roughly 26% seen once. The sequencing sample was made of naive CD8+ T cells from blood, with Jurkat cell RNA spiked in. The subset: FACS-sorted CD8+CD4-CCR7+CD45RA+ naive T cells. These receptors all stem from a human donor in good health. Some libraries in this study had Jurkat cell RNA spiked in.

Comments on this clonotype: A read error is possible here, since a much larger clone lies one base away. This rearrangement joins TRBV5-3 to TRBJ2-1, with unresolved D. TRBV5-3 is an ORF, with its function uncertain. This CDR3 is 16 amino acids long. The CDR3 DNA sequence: TGTGCCAGCAGGACCGAATCGACGAGCTCCCACAATGAGCAGTTCTTC. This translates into CASRTESTSSHNEQFF.

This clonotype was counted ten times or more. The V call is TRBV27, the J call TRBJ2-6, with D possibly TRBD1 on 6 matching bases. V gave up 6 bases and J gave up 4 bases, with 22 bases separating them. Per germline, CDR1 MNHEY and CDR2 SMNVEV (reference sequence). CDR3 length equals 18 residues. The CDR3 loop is CASSPAPTGPSGANVLTF. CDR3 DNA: TGTGCCAGCAGCCCAGCCCCGACAGGACCGTCGGGGGCCAACGTCCTGACTTTC.

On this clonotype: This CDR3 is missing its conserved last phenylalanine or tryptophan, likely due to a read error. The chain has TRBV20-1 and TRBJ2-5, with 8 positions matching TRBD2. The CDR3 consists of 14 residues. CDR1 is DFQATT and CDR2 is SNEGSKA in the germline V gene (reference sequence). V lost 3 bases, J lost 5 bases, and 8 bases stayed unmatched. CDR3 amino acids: CSASLAGGGETQYL. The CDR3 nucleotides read TGCAGTGCTAGTTTGGCGGGGGGCGGGGAGACCCAGTACCTC.

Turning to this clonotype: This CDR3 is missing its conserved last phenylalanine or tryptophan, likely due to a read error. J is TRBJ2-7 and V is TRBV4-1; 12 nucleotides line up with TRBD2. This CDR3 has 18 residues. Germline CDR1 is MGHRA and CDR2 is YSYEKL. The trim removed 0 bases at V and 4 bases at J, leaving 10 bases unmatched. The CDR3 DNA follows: TGCGCCAGCAGCCAAGAAGGTTGGCTAGCGGGGGGGCATTACGAGCAGTACCTC. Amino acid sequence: CASSQEGWLAGGHYEQYL.

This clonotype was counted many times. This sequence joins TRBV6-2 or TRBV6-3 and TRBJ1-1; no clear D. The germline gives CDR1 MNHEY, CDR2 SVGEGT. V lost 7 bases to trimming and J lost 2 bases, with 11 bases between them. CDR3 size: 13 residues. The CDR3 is CASTPYVNTEAFF. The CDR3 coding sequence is TGTGCCAGCACCCCCTATGTAAACACTGAAGCTTTCTTT.

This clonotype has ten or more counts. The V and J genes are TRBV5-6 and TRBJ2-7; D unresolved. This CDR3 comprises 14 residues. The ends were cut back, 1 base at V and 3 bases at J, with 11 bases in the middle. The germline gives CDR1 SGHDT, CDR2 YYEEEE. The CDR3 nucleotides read TGTGCCAGCAGCTTGTTGTCCAGGTACTACGAGCAGTACTTC. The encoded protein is CASSLLSRYYEQYF.

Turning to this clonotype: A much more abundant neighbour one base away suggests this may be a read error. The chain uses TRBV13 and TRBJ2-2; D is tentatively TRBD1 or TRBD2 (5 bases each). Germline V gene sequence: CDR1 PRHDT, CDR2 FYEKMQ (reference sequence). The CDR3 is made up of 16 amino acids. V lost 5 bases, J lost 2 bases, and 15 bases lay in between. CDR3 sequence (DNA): TGTGCCAGCAGCGGAGAGGGACGCATCAACACCGGGGAGCTGTTTTTT. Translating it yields CASSGEGRINTGELFF.

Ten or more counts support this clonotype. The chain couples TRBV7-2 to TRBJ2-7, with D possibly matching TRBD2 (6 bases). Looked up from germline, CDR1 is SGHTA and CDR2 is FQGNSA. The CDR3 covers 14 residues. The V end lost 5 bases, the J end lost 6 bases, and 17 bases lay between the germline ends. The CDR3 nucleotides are TGTGCCAGCAGCCTACGGACTATAGGCCCCGAGCAGTACTTC. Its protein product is CASSLRTIGPEQYF.

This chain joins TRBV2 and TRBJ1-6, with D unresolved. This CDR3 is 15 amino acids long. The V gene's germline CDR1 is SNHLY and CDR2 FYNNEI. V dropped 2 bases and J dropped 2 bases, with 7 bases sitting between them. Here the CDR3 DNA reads TGTGCCAGCAGTGAAACGGGCCCCTATAATTCACCCCTCCACTTT. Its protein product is CASSETGPYNSPLHF. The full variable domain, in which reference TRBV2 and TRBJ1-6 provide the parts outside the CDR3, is EPEVTQTPSHQVTQMGQEVILRCVPISNHLYFYWYRQILGQKVEFLVSFYNNEISEKSEIFDDQFSVERPDGSNFTLKIRSTKLEDSAMYFCASSETGPYNSPLHFGNGTRLTVT.

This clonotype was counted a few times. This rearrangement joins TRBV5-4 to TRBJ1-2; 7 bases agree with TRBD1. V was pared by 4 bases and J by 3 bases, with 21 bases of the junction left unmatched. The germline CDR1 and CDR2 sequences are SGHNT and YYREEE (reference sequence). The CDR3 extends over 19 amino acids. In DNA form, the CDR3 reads TGTGCCAGCAGCCCCGCGACAGGGCGGAGTTCGAGTCCGCACTATGGCTACACCTTC. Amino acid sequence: CASSPATGRSSSPHYGYTF.

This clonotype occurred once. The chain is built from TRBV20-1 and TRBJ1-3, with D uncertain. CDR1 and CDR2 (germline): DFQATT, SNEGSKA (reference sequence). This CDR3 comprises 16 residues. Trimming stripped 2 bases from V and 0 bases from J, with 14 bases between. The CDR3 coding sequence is TGCAGTGCTAGAAGGCTCGGGCCCAGCTCTGGAAACACCATATATTTT. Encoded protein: CSARRLGPSSGNTIYF.

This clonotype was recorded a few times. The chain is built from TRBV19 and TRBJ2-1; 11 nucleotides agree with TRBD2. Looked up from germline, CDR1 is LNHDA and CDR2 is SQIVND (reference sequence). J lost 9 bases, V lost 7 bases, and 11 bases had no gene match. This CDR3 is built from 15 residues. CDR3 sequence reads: CASTLAGGSFGEQFF. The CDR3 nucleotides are TGTGCCAGTACTCTAGCGGGAGGATCTTTTGGTGAGCAGTTCTTC.

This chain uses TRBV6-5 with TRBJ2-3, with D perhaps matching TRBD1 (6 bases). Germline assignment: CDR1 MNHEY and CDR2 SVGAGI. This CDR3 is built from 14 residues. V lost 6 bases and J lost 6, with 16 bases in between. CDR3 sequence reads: CASSTGFSRDTQYF. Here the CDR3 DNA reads TGTGCCAGCAGCACAGGGTTTTCCAGGGATACGCAGTATTTT.

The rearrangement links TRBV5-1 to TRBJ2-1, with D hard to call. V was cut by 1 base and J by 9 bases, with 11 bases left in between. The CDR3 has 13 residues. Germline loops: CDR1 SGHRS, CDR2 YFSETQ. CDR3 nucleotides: TGCGCCAGCAGCTTGTCATTGCCTGGTGAGCAGTTCTTC. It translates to CASSLSLPGEQFF.

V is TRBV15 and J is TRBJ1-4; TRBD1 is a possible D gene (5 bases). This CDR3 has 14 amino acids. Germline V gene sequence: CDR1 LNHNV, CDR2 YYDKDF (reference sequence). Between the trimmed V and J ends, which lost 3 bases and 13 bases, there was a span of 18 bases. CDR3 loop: CATSSIPGPPTLFF. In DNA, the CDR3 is TGTGCCACCAGCAGCATACCGGGACCGCCGACACTGTTTTTT.